The sequence of this T cell receptor beta chain was determined in a study of T cells in Graves' hyperthyroidism and ophthalmopathy. Study findings and constraints: Blood also showed most of the thyroid clonotypes that were expanded above 0.001.

For ophthalmopathy patients, the Clinical Activity Score was at least 3 and the NOSPECS grade at least 4; duration was under 3 months. The study left out patients who had uncontrolled infection, other autoimmune disease, pregnancy or lactation. Fresh peripheral blood, 10 ml, yielded the PBMCs. Per the germline V gene, CDR1 is LGHDT and CDR2 is YNNKEL (reference sequence). Trimming took off 8 bases at V and 5 bases at J, with 18 bases between the two ends. CDR3 length: 15 residues. Regions amplified from RNA transcripts were the TCR beta CDR3 regions. A set of HTBI primers served as the primers for a first-round RT-PCR of the TCR CDR3. TCRdb re-called the multiplex PCR reads through MiXCR, storing one row per CDR3 protein. The table has over 350,000 distinct CDR3 sequences, roughly 14% seen once; the top ten hold around 13%. This clonotype appeared many times. Its antigen is as yet unknown.

Sequenced: blood. The chain joins TRBV3-1 to TRBJ2-2; no clear D gene. The receptor comes from a man aged 18 to 35 with Graves' ophthalmopathy. CDR3 amino acids: CASVFGDNPTGELFF. CDR3 DNA sequence: TGTGCCAGCGTGTTTGGAGACAACCCTACCGGGGAGCTGTTTTTT.